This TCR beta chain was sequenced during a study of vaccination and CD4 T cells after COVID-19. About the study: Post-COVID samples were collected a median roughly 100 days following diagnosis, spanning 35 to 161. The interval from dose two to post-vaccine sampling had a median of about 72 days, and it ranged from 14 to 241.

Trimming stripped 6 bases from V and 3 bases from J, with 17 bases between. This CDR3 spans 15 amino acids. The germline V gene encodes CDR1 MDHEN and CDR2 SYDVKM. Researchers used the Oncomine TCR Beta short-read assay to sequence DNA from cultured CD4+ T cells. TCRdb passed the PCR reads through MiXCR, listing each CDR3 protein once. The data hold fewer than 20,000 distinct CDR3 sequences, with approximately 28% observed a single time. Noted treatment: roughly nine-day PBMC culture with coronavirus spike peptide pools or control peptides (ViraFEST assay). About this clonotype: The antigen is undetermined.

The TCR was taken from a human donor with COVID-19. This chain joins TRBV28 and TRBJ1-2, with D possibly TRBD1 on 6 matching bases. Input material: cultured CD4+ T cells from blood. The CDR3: CASSEGGAQDYGYTF. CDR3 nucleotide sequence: TGTGCCAGCAGCGAGGGGGGGGCCCAGGACTATGGCTACACCTTC.